The next 9 T cell receptor beta chains were all read from a single sample in a study of T cells in Graves' hyperthyroidism and ophthalmopathy. Amplification of TCR beta CDR3 regions was performed using RNA transcripts as template. HTBI primers were used for first-round RT-PCR of the TCR CDR3. TCRdb reanalysed the multiplex PCR reads using MiXCR and keeps one entry per CDR3 protein. The sample shows about 360,000 distinct CDR3 sequences, 13% of them seen only once. Material for sequencing was blood. These receptors originate from a man aged 25 to 45 with Graves' hyperthyroidism that later progressed to Graves' ophthalmopathy.

This clonotype was counted between two and nine times. The chain links TRBV11-3 to TRBJ2-3; 8 bases agree with TRBD1. V lost 4 bases, J lost 7 bases, and 13 bases stayed unmatched. This CDR3 spans 16 amino acids. Germline V gene data show CDR1 as SGHNT and CDR2 as YENEEA. The CDR3, as DNA: TGTGCCAGCAGCTCCAGGACAGGGTCTAGGGGAAATACGCAGTATTTT. Translation: CASSSRTGSRGNTQYF.

The sample holds many counts of this clonotype. The chain combines TRBV19 with TRBJ2-3; 8 nucleotides line up with TRBD2. This CDR3 has 13 residues. Germline CDR1 is LNHDA and CDR2 is SQIVND (reference sequence). The V and J ends lost 9 bases and 1 base, in that order; junction bases with no gene match: 3. DNA for the CDR3: TGTGCCAGCAGGCGGGGGGGCACAGATACGCAGTATTTT. It yields the protein CASRRGGTDTQYF. The entire variable domain, with the rest obtained from reference TRBV19 and TRBJ2-3, is as follows: DGGITQSPKYLFRKEGQNVTLSCEQNLNHDAMYWYRQDPGQGLRLIYYSQIVNDFQKGDIAEGYSVSREKKESFPLTVTSAQKNPTAFYLCASRRGGTDTQYFGPGTRLTVL.

This chain uses TRBV7-8 with TRBJ2-1, with D tentatively TRBD2 (5 bases). Trimming left V 0 bases short and J 5 bases short, with 14 bases between. The germline V gene has CDR1 SGHVS and CDR2 FQNEAQ. CDR3 size: 16 residues. CDR3 amino acids: CASSLAGRGPNNEQFF. The DNA of the CDR3 is TGTGCCAGCAGCTTAGCGGGGAGAGGGCCAAACAATGAGCAGTTCTTC.

This chain uses TRBV5-4 with TRBJ1-4; TRBD1 might be the D (5 bases). The CDR3 is made up of 16 amino acids. Trimming pared 5 bases from V and 2 bases from J, leaving 16 bases between. Germline loops: CDR1 SGHNT, CDR2 YYREEE (reference sequence). The CDR3: CASSPGGSLTNEKLFF. The CDR3 DNA sequence: TGTGCCAGCAGTCCTGGGGGGAGTTTGACTAATGAAAAACTGTTTTTT.

The chain combines TRBV12-5 with TRBJ1-1; 7 nucleotides align to TRBD1. Germline-derived CDR1 and CDR2 are LGHNT and FRNRAP. V lost 0 bases and J lost 1; bases outside the gene matches: 8. This CDR3 has 17 residues. CDR3 amino acids: CASGLVRTGPRNTEAFF. CDR3 nucleotide sequence: TGTGCTAGTGGTTTGGTACGGACAGGTCCGCGGAACACTGAAGCTTTCTTT.

In its sample, this clonotype was seen a few times. This sequence joins TRBV7-2 and TRBJ2-1; 10 nucleotides align to TRBD2. CDR1 and CDR2 (germline): SGHTA, FQGNSA. V shed 5 bases, J shed 1 base, and the junction held 11 bases outside the gene matches. The CDR3 spans 18 residues. The CDR3 reads CASSQASGGAASYNEQFF. The CDR3 bases are TGTGCCAGCAGCCAAGCAAGCGGGGGGGCCGCGTCCTACAATGAGCAGTTCTTC.

The rearrangement links TRBV3-1 to TRBJ2-2; a weak D match, TRBD1 (6 bases). This CDR3 has 16 residues. Germline assignment: CDR1 LGHDT and CDR2 YNNKEL (reference sequence). With 4 bases removed from V and 6 bases from J, the gap between germline ends came to 18 bases. The CDR3 region is CASSPPGTLWSGELFF. The CDR3 DNA follows: TGTGCCAGCAGCCCGCCCGGGACACTGTGGTCCGGGGAGCTGTTTTTT.

The chain is built from TRBV7-6 and TRBJ1-1; possibly TRBD1 for D (5 bases). The germline CDR1 and CDR2 sequences are SGHVS and FNYEAQ. V was shortened by 8 bases and J by 5 bases, with 18 bases between the two germline ends. CDR3 size: 14 residues. As DNA, the CDR3 is TGTGCCAGCGAAACCTGCGGGGGGGGGACTGAAGCTTTCTTT. Its protein product is CASETCGGGTEAFF.

The V gene is TRBV6-1, the J gene TRBJ1-5; no definite D call. CDR1 is MNHNS, CDR2 SASEGT, per germline. This CDR3 is built from 13 residues. Trimming removed 6 bases at V and 4 bases at J, with 10 bases between. The CDR3 sequence is CASRPPGNQPQHF. CDR3 DNA: TGTGCCAGCAGACCTCCCGGAAATCAGCCCCAGCATTTT.